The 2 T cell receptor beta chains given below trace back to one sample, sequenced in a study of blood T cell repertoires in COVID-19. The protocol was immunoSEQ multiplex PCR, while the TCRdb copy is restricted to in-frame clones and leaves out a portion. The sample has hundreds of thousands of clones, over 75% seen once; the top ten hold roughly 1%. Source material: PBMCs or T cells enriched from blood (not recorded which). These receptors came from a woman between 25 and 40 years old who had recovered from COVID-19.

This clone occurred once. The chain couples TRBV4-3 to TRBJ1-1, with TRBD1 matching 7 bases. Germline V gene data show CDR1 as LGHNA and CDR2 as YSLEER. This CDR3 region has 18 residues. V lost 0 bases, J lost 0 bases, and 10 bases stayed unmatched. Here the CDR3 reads CASSQDLAGGWVNTEAFF. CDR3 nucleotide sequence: TGCGCCAGCAGCCAAGATTTGGCAGGGGGTTGGGTGAACACTGAAGCTTTCTTT.

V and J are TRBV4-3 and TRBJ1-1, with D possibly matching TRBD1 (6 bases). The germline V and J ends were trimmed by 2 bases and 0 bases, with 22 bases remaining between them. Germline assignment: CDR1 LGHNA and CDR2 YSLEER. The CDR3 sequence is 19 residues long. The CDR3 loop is CASSQNKWGQGSMNTEAFF. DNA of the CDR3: TGCGCCAGCAGCCAAAACAAGTGGGGGCAGGGGAGTATGAACACTGAAGCTTTCTTT.